The 22 T cell receptor beta chains below were found in one sample sequenced in a study of identical twins. MiXCR was run by TCRdb on the 5' RACE reads, yielding one entry per CDR3 protein. The sample records over 600,000 distinct CDR3 sequences, 21% being singletons. The same data also went into a second study, on T cells expressing NK-cell markers.

Sample: PBMCs. The source is a woman younger than 30 in good health.

The chain is built from TRBV5-5 and TRBJ2-5, with TRBD2 identical over 7 bases. The germline V gene encodes CDR1 SGHKS and CDR2 YYEKEE (reference sequence). This CDR3 has 12 residues. V trimming: 5 bases; J trimming: 7 bases; junction bases outside the gene matches: 5. The CDR3 loop is CASRGGVGTQYF. For the CDR3, the DNA is TGTGCCAGCAGGGGGGGGGTGGGGACCCAGTACTTC.

The chain joins TRBV11-2 to TRBJ2-1; weak D call: TRBD2 (6 bases). The CDR3 runs to 14 residues. Looked up from germline, CDR1 is SGHAT and CDR2 is FQNNGV. Trimming removed 8 bases at V and 8 bases at J, with 19 bases between. CDR3 sequence reads: CASRSGLSSDEQFF. The CDR3 DNA is TGTGCCAGCCGAAGTGGACTAAGTAGCGATGAGCAGTTCTTC.

J is TRBJ2-4 and V is TRBV7-2; maybe TRBD2 (5 bases). V was pared by 5 bases and J by 0 bases, with 17 bases between. This CDR3 is built from 17 residues. The V gene's germline CDR1 is SGHTA and CDR2 FQGNSA. The CDR3 nucleotides are TGTGCCAGCAGCGTCACCGCGGGCCCTTTAGCCAAAAACATTCAGTACTTC. Protein product: CASSVTAGPLAKNIQYF.

This clonotype was found a few times. The rearrangement joins TRBV20-1 to TRBJ2-5; no clear D gene. Germline V gene lookup returns CDR1 DFQATT and CDR2 SNEGSKA (reference sequence). The ends were cut back, 4 bases at V and 1 base at J, with 10 bases in the middle. The CDR3 totals 13 residues. Here the CDR3 reads CSATTSSQETQYF. DNA of the CDR3: TGCAGTGCTACGACCTCAAGCCAAGAGACCCAGTACTTC.

The chain combines TRBV5-5 with TRBJ2-6; no reliable D call. Germline CDR1 and CDR2: SGHKS and YYEKEE (reference sequence). This CDR3 comprises 13 residues. V was clipped by 4 bases and J by 12 bases, with 14 bases between them. DNA of the CDR3: TGTGCCAGCAGCCCTCGTATCGCTACCGTCCTGACTTTC. Protein product: CASSPRIATVLTF.

The chain couples TRBV20-1 to TRBJ1-4, with D possibly TRBD1 on 6 matching bases. This CDR3 region has 11 residues. Per germline, CDR1 DFQATT and CDR2 SNEGSKA (reference sequence). The DNA of the CDR3 is TGCAAGGGGGTCCTTAATGAAAAACTGTTTTTT. As protein: CKGVLNEKLFF.

This chain uses TRBV6-5 with TRBJ2-1, with D possibly being TRBD2 (7 bases). This CDR3 is built from 14 residues. The ends were cut back, 2 bases at V and 13 bases at J, with 18 bases in the middle. The germline V gene encodes CDR1 MNHEY and CDR2 SVGAGI. The CDR3 here is CASSYEGGRDQQFF. CDR3 nucleotide sequence: TGTGCCAGCAGTTACGAAGGGGGGAGGGATCAACAGTTCTTC.

CDR3 DNA sequence: TGTGCCACCAGCAGAGATTTAGTCCCCCCTAACTATGGCTACACCTTC. It yields the protein CATSRDLVPPNYGYTF. The chain links TRBV15 to TRBJ1-2; D gene ambiguous. Trimming left V 0 bases short and J 0 bases short, with 11 bases between. CDR3 length: 16 amino acids. Germline loops: CDR1 LNHNV, CDR2 YYDKDF (reference sequence).

The chain couples TRBV21-1 to TRBJ2-3; TRBD1, the table's D call, lacks a check against the DNA. TRBV21-1 is a listed pseudogene. The CDR3 runs to 17 residues. The CDR3 nucleotides are TGTGCCAGCAGCAAAGCGACAGGGAGTTCCCCCACAGATACGCAGTATTTT. Amino acid sequence: CASSKATGSSPTDTQYF.

In its sample, this clonotype was seen a few times. This rearrangement joins TRBV20-1 to TRBJ1-1, with 7 nucleotides matching TRBD1. V lost 3 bases and J lost 1; bases outside the gene matches: 5. This CDR3 comprises 14 residues. Per the germline V gene, CDR1 is DFQATT and CDR2 is SNEGSKA (reference sequence). The CDR3 loop reads CSASAGGGNTEAFF. For the CDR3, the DNA is TGCAGTGCTAGCGCAGGGGGAGGGAACACTGAAGCTTTCTTT.

On this clonotype itself: The junction differs from germline at one of its ends, possibly a read error. The rearrangement joins TRBV20-1 to TRBJ2-7; possibly TRBD1 for D (5 bases). There are 12 residues in the CDR3. Per the germline V gene, CDR1 is DFQATT and CDR2 is SNEGSKA (reference sequence). In DNA, the CDR3 is TGCAGTGCTAGGCCCTCTGGACACGGCCAAAACTTC. Residues: CSARPSGHGQNF.

This clonotype was detected only a few times. The rearrangement joins TRBV12-3 or TRBV12-4 to TRBJ1-4; a weak D match, TRBD1 (5 bases). Between the trimmed V and J ends, which lost 6 bases and 5 bases, there was a span of 19 bases. This CDR3 contains 16 residues. Written as DNA, the CDR3 is TGTGCCAGCAGGGCAGGCAGGGCCAAGGGGAATGAAAAACTGTTTTTT. Its translation: CASRAGRAKGNEKLFF.

The chain uses TRBV10-3 and TRBJ2-4, with D tentatively TRBD1 (5 bases). V gave up 3 bases and J gave up 9 bases, with 18 bases separating them. Germline values: CDR1 ENHRY, CDR2 SYGVKD. The CDR3 has 15 residues. DNA of the CDR3: TGTGCCATCAGTGAAGGACACTCAGCGATTGGCATTCAGTACTTC. Translation: CAISEGHSAIGIQYF.

This clonotype has a handful of counts. The chain is built from TRBV20-1 and TRBJ2-1; D may be TRBD1 (5 bases). CDR3 size: 16 residues. Germline CDR1 and CDR2: DFQATT and SNEGSKA (reference sequence). Trimming left V 4 bases short and J 3 bases short, with 19 bases between. CDR3 DNA: TGCAGTGCTAATCTCCAAGGGGCGACGGACTACAATGAGCAGTTCTTC. Protein: CSANLQGATDYNEQFF.

This rearrangement joins TRBV6-5 to TRBJ2-3; tentative D call: TRBD1 (5 bases). This CDR3 comprises 14 residues. V was trimmed by 4 bases and J by 2 bases, leaving 10 bases between them. Looked up from germline, CDR1 is MNHEY and CDR2 is SVGAGI. DNA of the CDR3: TGTGCCAGCAGTTTAGACGGACACACAGATACGCAGTATTTT. It encodes CASSLDGHTDTQYF.

This chain links TRBV20-1 with TRBJ1-6; perhaps TRBD1 as D (5 bases). V was shortened by 6 bases and J by 5 bases, with 8 bases between the two germline ends. The CDR3 loop spans 12 amino acids. Germline V CDR1 and CDR2: DFQATT, SNEGSKA (reference sequence). The CDR3 is CSARQNNSPLHF. For the CDR3, the DNA is TGCAGTGCCCGACAGAATAATTCACCCCTCCACTTT.

This sequence joins TRBV20-1 and TRBJ2-2, with D possibly being TRBD2 (6 bases). Trimming pared 6 bases from V and 5 bases from J, leaving 13 bases between. The germline V gene has CDR1 DFQATT and CDR2 SNEGSKA (reference sequence). The CDR3 covers 13 residues. The CDR3 loop reads CSAIYRGTGELFF. CDR3 nucleotide sequence: TGCAGTGCGATCTACCGGGGGACCGGGGAGCTGTTTTTT.

This rearrangement joins TRBV15 to TRBJ2-6, with D unclear. V was clipped by 3 bases and J by 0 bases, with 12 bases between them. Per the germline V gene, CDR1 is LNHNV and CDR2 is YYDKDF (reference sequence). CDR3 length: 17 residues. The CDR3 coding sequence is TGTGCCACCAGCAGGGGTTCGGGCAGCTCTGGGGCCAACGTCCTGACTTTC. Translating gives CATSRGSGSSGANVLTF.

This clonotype was seen more than once but under ten times. The rearrangement links TRBV14 to TRBJ2-1, with TRBD2 matching over 10 bases. CDR3 length equals 17 residues. V shed 4 bases and J 8 bases; nucleotides not matched to a gene: 14. CDR1 is SGHDN and CDR2 is FVKESK in the germline V gene. CDR3 protein: CASSPGLAIGSQDEQFF. The CDR3 DNA follows: TGTGCCAGCAGCCCGGGACTAGCGATCGGGAGTCAGGATGAGCAGTTCTTC.

A few counts support this clonotype. The rearrangement uses TRBV4-3 and TRBJ2-7; D unclear. The germline CDR1 and CDR2 sequences are LGHNA and YSLEER. This CDR3 spans 15 amino acids. The V end lost 0 bases, the J end lost 0 bases, and 9 bases lay between the germline ends. The CDR3 DNA reads as TGCGCCAGCAGCCAAGAGGCCGTAAGCTCCTACGAGCAGTACTTC. It is translated as CASSQEAVSSYEQYF.

In its sample, this clonotype was seen many times. This rearrangement joins TRBV12-3 or TRBV12-4 to TRBJ2-2, with 8 positions matching TRBD1. The CDR3 is 15 residues long. J gave up 3 bases and V 6 bases, and 6 bases lay outside the gene matches. CDR3 nucleotides: TGTGCCAGCAGGTCATCACAGGGGGACACCGGGGAGCTGTTTTTT. Protein product: CASRSSQGDTGELFF.

There are a few counts of this clonotype. V usage is TRBV11-1 and J usage is TRBJ2-6; a possible D gene is TRBD1 (6 bases). CDR3 length: 18 residues. The V gene lost 4 bases and the J gene lost 0 bases, with 16 bases spanning the gap. Looked up from germline, CDR1 is SGHAT and CDR2 is FQDESV (reference sequence). In nucleotides, the CDR3 is TGTGCCAGCAGCTCCCGACGGGACATTTACTCTGGGGCCAACGTCCTGACTTTC. It yields the protein CASSSRRDIYSGANVLTF.